The clone carrying this T cell receptor (beta chain) was counted between two and nine times. Multiplex touch-down PCR with TRB-A/B primers amplified rearranged V-D-J TRB sequences. One entry per CDR3 protein results from TCRdb running MiXCR on the multiplex PCR reads. This sample has about 5,000 distinct CDR3 sequences; 31% occur once, and the top ten carry around 19%. This sample was included in a study of T cell repertoires in aging, cancer and after chemotherapy. Study summary: Pre- and post-chemotherapy samples were paired from chronic lymphocytic leukemia patients treated with fludarabine- or bendamustine-based regimens.

CDR1 and CDR2 (germline): KGHDR, SFDVKD. Trimming shortened V by 4 bases and J by 2 bases, and 11 bases separated the two germline ends. CDR3 length: 15 amino acids. TCR beta rearrangements were amplified from peripheral blood genomic DNA. The TCR comes from a human donor with a blood cancer. The donor label of this sample is uncertain. The source material was blood. V and J are TRBV24-1 and TRBJ1-5; no clear D gene. This CDR3 is CATSDRTRGNQPQHF. The CDR3 DNA follows: TGTGCCACCAGTGACCGGACGCGAGGCAATCAGCCCCAGCATTTT.